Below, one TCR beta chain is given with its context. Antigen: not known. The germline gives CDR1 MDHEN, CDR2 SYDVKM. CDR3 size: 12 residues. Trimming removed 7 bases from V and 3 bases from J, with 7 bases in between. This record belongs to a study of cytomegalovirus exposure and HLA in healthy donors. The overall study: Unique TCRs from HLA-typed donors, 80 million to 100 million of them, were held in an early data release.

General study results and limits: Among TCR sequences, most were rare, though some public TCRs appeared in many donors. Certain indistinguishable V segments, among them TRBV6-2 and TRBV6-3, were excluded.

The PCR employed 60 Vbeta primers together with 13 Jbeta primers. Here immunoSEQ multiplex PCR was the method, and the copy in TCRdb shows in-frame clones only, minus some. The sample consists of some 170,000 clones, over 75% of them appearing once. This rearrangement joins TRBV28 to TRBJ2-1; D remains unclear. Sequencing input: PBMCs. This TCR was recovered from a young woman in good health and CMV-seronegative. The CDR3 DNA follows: TGTGCCAGCAATTCCTTCTACAATGAGCAGTTCTTC. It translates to CASNSFYNEQFF.